This T cell receptor (beta chain) was documented in a study of PD-1 blockade in classical Hodgkin lymphoma. In the study overall: Patients were infused with nivolumab 3 mg/kg every 2 weeks.

This table comes from immunoSEQ multiplex PCR, and its TCRdb copy is limited to in-frame clones, with some not included. This repertoire shows about 20,000 clones, roughly 72% found once; its top ten account for around 40%. General observations from the study: Patients who began taking nivolumab under 1 year after ASCT were left out. Baseline TCR diversity was reportedly lower in newly diagnosed patients than healthy donors. It was CD4+ TCR diversity, not CD8+, that rose significantly by C4D1.

Noted time point: cycle 4 day 1 (C4D1), after around six weeks of nivolumab. All the patients suffered relapse after autologous stem cell transplantation, and brentuximab vedotin exposure differed. This clone has only one observation. Its antigen is not identified. The CDR3 sequence is 15 residues long. Looked up from germline, CDR1 is SNHLY and CDR2 is FYNNEI. Trimming cost V 3 bases and J 2 bases; bases outside gene matches: 3. The receptor comes from a human donor with classical Hodgkin lymphoma. The starting material was peripheral blood mononuclear cells (PBMCs), obtained before the fourth cycle of nivolumab. This sequence joins TRBV2 and TRBJ1-5; 8 nucleotides agree with TRBD1. The CDR3 loop is CASSDGQGRNQPQHF. The CDR3 region has the DNA TGTGCCAGCAGTGATGGACAGGGTCGCAATCAGCCCCAGCATTTT.